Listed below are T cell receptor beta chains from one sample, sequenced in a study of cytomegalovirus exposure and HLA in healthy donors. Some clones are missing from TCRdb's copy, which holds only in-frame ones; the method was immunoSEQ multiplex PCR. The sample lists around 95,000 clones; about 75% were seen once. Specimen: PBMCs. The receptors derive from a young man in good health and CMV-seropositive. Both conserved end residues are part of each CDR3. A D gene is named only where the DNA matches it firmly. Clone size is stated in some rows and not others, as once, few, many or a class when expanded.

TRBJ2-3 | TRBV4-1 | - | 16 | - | TGCGCCAGCAGCCAAGTGGCTAGAGCTAGCACAGATACGCAGTATTTT | CASSQVARASTDTQYF
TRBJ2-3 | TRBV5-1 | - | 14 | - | TGCGCCAGCAGCTTGAGAATGGCTGTAGATACGCAGTATTTT | CASSLRMAVDTQYF
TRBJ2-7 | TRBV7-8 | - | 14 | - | TGTGCCAGCAGCGATGGACAGCCACTTTACGAGCAGTACTTC | CASSDGQPLYEQYF
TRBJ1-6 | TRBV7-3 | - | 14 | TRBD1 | TGTGCCAGCAGCAAGGGACAGCTAAATTCACCCCTCCACTTT | CASSKGQLNSPLHF
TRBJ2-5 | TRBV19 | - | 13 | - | TGTGCCAGTAGTCCCAGTTTAGGCGGGACCCAGTACTTC | CASSPSLGGTQYF
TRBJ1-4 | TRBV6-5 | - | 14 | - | TGTGCCAGCAGCCCGACAGCAACTAATGAAAAACTGTTTTTT | CASSPTATNEKLFF
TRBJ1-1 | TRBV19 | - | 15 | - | TGTGCCAGTAGTATTCGGGGGACCATGAACACTGAAGCTTTCTTT | CASSIRGTMNTEAFF
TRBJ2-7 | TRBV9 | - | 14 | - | TGTGCCAGCATCCCACCGTCCGCTAGCTACGAGCAGTACTTC | CASIPPSASYEQYF
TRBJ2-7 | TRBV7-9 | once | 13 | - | TGTGCCAGCAGCTCACAGGAAAACTACGAGCAGTACTTC | CASSSQENYEQYF
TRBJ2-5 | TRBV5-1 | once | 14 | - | TGCGCCAGCAGCTTGGTGGCGGTACAAGAGACCCAGTACTTC | CASSLVAVQETQYF
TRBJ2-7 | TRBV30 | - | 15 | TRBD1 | TGTGCCTGGAAAAAACCCGGGACAGGGGGCTACGAGCAGTACTTC | CAWKKPGTGGYEQYF
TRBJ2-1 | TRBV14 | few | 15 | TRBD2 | TGTGCCAGCAGCACGCGGACTAGCTTCTACAATGAGCAGTTCTTC | CASSTRTSFYNEQFF
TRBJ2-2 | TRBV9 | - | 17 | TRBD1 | TGTGCCAGCAGCGTTAGTGGGACAGGCGCGAACACCGGGGAGCTGTTTTTT | CASSVSGTGANTGELFF
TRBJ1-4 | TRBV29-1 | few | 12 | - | TGCAGCGTTGGTAACCCCGGGGAAAAACTGTTTTTT | CSVGNPGEKLFF
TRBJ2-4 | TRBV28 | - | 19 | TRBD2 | TGTGCCAGCAGATCCCCCGGGACTAGCGGGGGTCTAGCCAAAAACATTCAGTACTTC | CASRSPGTSGGLAKNIQYF
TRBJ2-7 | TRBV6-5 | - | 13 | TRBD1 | TGTGCCAGCAGTTACAGGGGGCCCTACGAGCAGTACTTC | CASSYRGPYEQYF
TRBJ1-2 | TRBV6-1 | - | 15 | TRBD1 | TGTGCCAGCAGCGGGACAGGGGGAAAGGTCTATGGCTACACCTTC | CASSGTGGKVYGYTF
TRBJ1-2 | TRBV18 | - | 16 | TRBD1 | TGTGCCAGCTCAAAAGTGACAGGGGCCGCTAACTATGGCTACACCTTC | CASSKVTGAANYGYTF
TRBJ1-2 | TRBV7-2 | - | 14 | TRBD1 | TGTGCCAGCAGCGTGTCACAGGGGGTCTATGGCTACACCTTC | CASSVSQGVYGYTF
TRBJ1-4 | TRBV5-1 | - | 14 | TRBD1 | TGCGCCAGCAGAACCGGACAGGGCTGGGAAAAACTGTTTTTT | CASRTGQGWEKLFF
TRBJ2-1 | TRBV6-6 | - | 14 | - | TGTGCCAGCAGTTGGGTAGCCGGCAACAATGAGCAGTTCTTC | CASSWVAGNNEQFF
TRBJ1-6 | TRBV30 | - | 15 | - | TGTGCCTGGAGACCCATACAGCTTTATAATTCACCCCTCCACTTT | CAWRPIQLYNSPLHF
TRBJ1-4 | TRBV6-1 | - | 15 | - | TGTGCCAGCAGTGAATACTCCGCCTTTAATGAAAAACTGTTTTTT | CASSEYSAFNEKLFF
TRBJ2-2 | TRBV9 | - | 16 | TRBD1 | TGTGCCAGCAGCCAACTCGGACAGGGTGGAACCGGGGAGCTGTTTTTT | CASSQLGQGGTGELFF
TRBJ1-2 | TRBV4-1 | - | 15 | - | TGCGCCAGCAGCCAAGACGAGACAGCCCTAATTGGCTACACCTTC | CASSQDETALIGYTF
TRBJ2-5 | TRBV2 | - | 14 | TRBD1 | TGTGCCAGCAGTGACGACAGGGGATGGCAGACCCAGTACTTC | CASSDDRGWQTQYF
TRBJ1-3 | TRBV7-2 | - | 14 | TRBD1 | TGTGCCAGCAGCGGCCGGGGACAGGGGCCCTCCATATATTTT | CASSGRGQGPSIYF
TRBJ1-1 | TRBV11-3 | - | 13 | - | TGTGCCAGCAGCTTAGCCTCCCAGGGTGAAGCTTTCTTT | CASSLASQGEAFF
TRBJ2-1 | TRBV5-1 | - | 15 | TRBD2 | TGCGCCAGCAGCCTCCCTAGCGGGGGGGCCGATGAGCAGTTCTTC | CASSLPSGGADEQFF
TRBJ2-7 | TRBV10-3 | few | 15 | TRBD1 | TGTGCCATCACGAGGGGGGGACAGGGACTATCCGAGCAGTACTTC | CAITRGGQGLSEQYF
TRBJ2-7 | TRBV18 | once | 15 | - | TGTGCCAGCTCACCACGGATGCAGGACTCCTACGAGCAGTACTTC | CASSPRMQDSYEQYF
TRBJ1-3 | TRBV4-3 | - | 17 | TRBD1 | TGCGCCAGCAGCCAAGGGGGGACAGGGGAATCCGGAAACACCATATATTTT | CASSQGGTGESGNTIYF
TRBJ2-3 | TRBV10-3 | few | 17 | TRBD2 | TGTGCCATCAGTGATGGGCTAGCGGGGGCCACCACAGATACGCAGTATTTT | CAISDGLAGATTDTQYF
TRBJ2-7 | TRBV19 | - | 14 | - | TGTGCCAGTAGTCTTTTGCTGTCATCCTACGAGCAGTACTTC | CASSLLLSSYEQYF